Each of the 11 T cell receptor beta chains below was sequenced from the same sample in a study of T and B cells in COVID-19 patients. BIOMED2 TRB-A/B primer pools were used in multiplex TRB PCR. One entry per CDR3 protein, called by TCRdb with MiXCR from the multiplex PCR reads. The repertoire holds about 15,000 distinct CDR3 sequences, with roughly 29% as singletons. From blood, about 240-550 ng of genomic DNA served as TRB template. Material for sequencing was blood. Every receptor here comes from a human donor who had recovered from COVID-19.

This clonotype is categorized as medium-sized. The CDR3 DNA sequence: TGTGCCAGCCGGGACAGGGGCATTCAGTACTTC. The encoded protein is CASRDRGIQYF. The rearrangement joins TRBV19 to TRBJ2-4, with 10 bases aligning to TRBD1. CDR3 length: 11 residues. V was clipped by 9 bases and J by 9 bases; unmatched bases: 2. CDR1 and CDR2 (germline): LNHDA, SQIVND (reference sequence).

This clonotype is labeled medium-sized. This chain uses TRBV10-3 with TRBJ2-3; D gene unclear. Germline values: CDR1 ENHRY, CDR2 SYGVKD. The CDR3 consists of 12 residues. The V and J ends lost 3 bases and 3 bases respectively, with 4 bases between them. The CDR3 protein is CAISESTDTQYF. CDR3 in DNA: TGTGCCATCAGTGAATCTACAGATACGCAGTATTTT.

This clonotype was counted only a few times. V usage is TRBV12-3 or TRBV12-4 and J usage is TRBJ1-1; 9 nucleotides line up with TRBD1. This CDR3 has 16 residues. The V gene end was trimmed by 6 bases and the J gene end by 1 base; junction bases not matched to a gene: 9. CDR3 nucleotide sequence: TGTGCCAGCAGCCCCCTCACGGGACAGGGGAACACTGAAGCTTTCTTT. It encodes CASSPLTGQGNTEAFF.

This clonotype appeared a few times. The chain recombines TRBV12-3 or TRBV12-4 with TRBJ2-1; TRBD1 might be the D (6 bases). The V gene lost 4 bases and the J gene lost 6 bases, with 16 bases spanning the gap. This CDR3 region has 15 residues. CDR3 sequence reads: CASSSHALGGNEQFF. The CDR3 DNA is TGTGCCAGCAGTTCCCACGCTCTAGGGGGCAATGAGCAGTTCTTC.

The chain links TRBV4-3 to TRBJ2-7; D is possibly TRBD1 (5 bases). The germline CDR1 and CDR2 sequences are LGHNA and YSLEER. The CDR3 contains 14 residues. With 3 bases removed from V and 6 bases from J, the gap between germline ends came to 15 bases. CDR3 DNA sequence: TGCGCCAGCAGCCACCGAACTTTCCAGGGCGAGCAGTACTTC. Translated: CASSHRTFQGEQYF.

This clonotype has a handful of counts. The rearrangement uses TRBV15 and TRBJ1-5; D remains ambiguous. The CDR3 consists of 14 residues. Germline CDR1 reads LNHNV; CDR2 reads YYDKDF (reference sequence). V lost 3 bases, J lost 11 bases, and 17 bases lay in between. CDR3 bases: TGTGCCACCAGCAGCCCGAGGCTCATTAAGGCCCAGCATTTT. It yields the protein CATSSPRLIKAQHF.

J is TRBJ1-5 and V is TRBV12-3 or TRBV12-4; D uncertain. The CDR3 loop spans 15 amino acids. V dropped 3 bases and J dropped 0 bases, with 9 bases sitting between them. The CDR3, as DNA: TGTGCCAGCAGTTTTGGAGGCTATAGCAATCAGCCCCAGCATTTT. Translation gives CASSFGGYSNQPQHF.

By share, this clonotype counts as medium-sized (0.01 to 0.1%). This rearrangement joins TRBV15 to TRBJ2-1; D unclear. V was shortened by 4 bases and J by 8 bases, with 6 bases between the two germline ends. CDR3 size: 11 residues. In germline, CDR1 is LNHNV, CDR2 YYDKDF (reference sequence). CDR3 protein: CATSTRHEQFF. The CDR3 nucleotides read TGTGCCACCAGCACCCGTCATGAGCAGTTCTTC.

This clonotype has only a few counts. The V gene is TRBV27, the J gene TRBJ2-7; TRBD2 matches at 9 bases. Germline CDR1 MNHEY, CDR2 SMNVEV (reference sequence). V was pared by 4 bases and J by 6 bases, with 10 bases of the junction left unmatched. The CDR3 extends over 15 amino acids. The CDR3 coding sequence is TGTGCCAGCAGTTCCTTGCGGGAGGGCCGAGGCGAGCAGTACTTC. Its translation: CASSSLREGRGEQYF.

The chain couples TRBV19 to TRBJ2-3, with 8 bases fitting TRBD2. V lost 4 bases and J lost 0; bases outside the gene matches: 3. Germline values: CDR1 LNHDA, CDR2 SQIVND (reference sequence). This CDR3 has 15 amino acids. The CDR3 is CASSTSGRSTDTQYF. The CDR3 bases are TGTGCCAGTAGTACCAGCGGGAGAAGCACAGATACGCAGTATTTT.

V gene TRBV19 combines with J gene TRBJ1-5; D is ambiguous. From germline, CDR1 is LNHDA and CDR2 SQIVND (reference sequence). The CDR3 sequence is 18 residues long. With 2 bases removed from V and 0 bases from J, the gap between germline ends came to 17 bases. Here the CDR3 reads CASSIRLGRTDSNQPQHF. DNA of the CDR3: TGTGCCAGTAGTATACGATTGGGAAGGACTGATAGCAATCAGCCCCAGCATTTT.